The present T cell receptor beta chain was sequenced within a study of blood T cell repertoires in COVID-19. The overall study: Sites in the United States, Italy and Spain provided acute and convalescent COVID-19 samples. The analysed material was cDNA or gDNA that came from T cells, B-cell-depleted T cells, or PBMCs.

This clone was detected only a few times. Repertoires were generated with immunoSEQ multiplex PCR, while TCRdb's copy carries only in-frame clones and drops some. This table holds about 94,000 clones, roughly four fifths found once. Per germline, CDR1 SGHTA and CDR2 FQGNSA. This CDR3 region has 14 residues. V was clipped by 5 bases and J by 5 bases, with 13 bases between them. V is TRBV7-2 and J is TRBJ2-1; TRBD1 might be the D (6 bases). The sequenced sample consisted of peripheral blood. This sequence originates from a man aged 55-75 years with acute or convalescent COVID-19. DNA of the CDR3: TGTGCCAGCAGCCCCCCAAGGACAGACAATGAGCAGTTCTTC. Translating gives CASSPPRTDNEQFF.